The 19 T cell receptor beta chains given below trace back to one sample, sequenced in a study of T cells in Graves' hyperthyroidism and ophthalmopathy. The source material, RNA transcripts, was used to amplify TCR beta CDR3 regions. Initially, a first-round RT-PCR of the TCR CDR3 employed the HTBI primer set. TCRdb passed the multiplex PCR reads through MiXCR, listing each CDR3 protein once. The sample holds roughly 500,000 distinct CDR3 sequences, 40% to 55% seen once. The sample comprised peripheral blood or thyroid tissue (not recorded which). The receptor set was obtained from an adult woman with Graves' disease, either hyperthyroidism or ophthalmopathy (not recorded which).

The V call is TRBV7-9, the J call TRBJ1-5; 7 nucleotides align to TRBD1. CDR3 length: 14 residues. Germline lookup yields CDR1 SEHNR and CDR2 FQNEAQ (reference sequence). Losses at the gene ends were 5 bases for V and 5 bases for J; bases not matched to a gene: 6. CDR3 protein: CASSIRQGDQPQHF. For the CDR3, the DNA is TGTGCCAGCAGCATCCGACAGGGAGATCAGCCCCAGCATTTT.

The chain couples TRBV7-2 to TRBJ1-1; D unresolved. V gave up 5 bases and J gave up 4 bases, with 17 bases separating them. From germline, CDR1 is SGHTA and CDR2 FQGNSA. The length of the CDR3 is 15 residues. The CDR3, as DNA: TGTGCCAGCAGCCCTACCTCGGTGGCGGGCACTGAAGCTTTCTTT. It specifies CASSPTSVAGTEAFF.

The chain carries TRBV20-1 and TRBJ1-1, with D hard to call. The CDR3 is 13 amino acids. The germline V gene has CDR1 DFQATT and CDR2 SNEGSKA (reference sequence). Deletions cut 7 bases from V and 1 base from J, with 13 bases between. The CDR3 bases are TGCAGTGGAAAGGACTTTCCGAACACTGAAGCTTTCTTT. Translation: CSGKDFPNTEAFF.

This clonotype was seen repeatedly, ten times or more. The chain combines TRBV7-2 with TRBJ2-5; the match to TRBD2 covers 7 bases. CDR3 length: 15 amino acids. In germline, CDR1 is SGHTA, CDR2 FQGNSA. J was trimmed by 1 base and V by 1 base; bases with no gene match: 3. This chain's CDR3 is CASSLGREFQETQYF. The CDR3 nucleotides read TGTGCCAGCAGCTTAGGGCGGGAGTTCCAAGAGACCCAGTACTTC.

This clonotype turned up a few times. This may be a read error, as it is one base from a much larger clone. The chain recombines TRBV19 with TRBJ1-1; maybe TRBD1 (6 bases). Germline loops: CDR1 LNHDA, CDR2 SQIVND (reference sequence). This CDR3 has 15 amino acids. CDR3 sequence reads: CATDARGDRDTEALF. As DNA, the CDR3 is TGTGCCACCGACGCAAGGGGGGATAGGGACACTGAAGCTCTCTTT.

This clonotype appeared a single time. The chain couples TRBV7-2 to TRBJ1-1; 12 positions match TRBD1. The CDR3 consists of 18 residues. CDR1 SGHTA and CDR2 FQGNSA come from the germline V gene. V trimming: 7 bases; J trimming: 0 bases; junction bases outside the gene matches: 12. The CDR3 sequence: CASIGARDRGPMNTEAFF. CDR3 coding DNA: TGTGCCAGCATCGGGGCCCGGGACAGGGGGCCAATGAACACTGAAGCTTTCTTT.

This clonotype came up many times. V is TRBV25-1 and J is TRBJ1-1; D is unclear. The V and J ends lost 5 bases and 6 bases respectively, with 13 bases between them. The CDR3 contains 13 residues. Germline loops: CDR1 MGHDK, CDR2 SYGVNS. The CDR3 DNA follows: TGTGCCAGCAGTAGGGCCGGGAGCCCTGAAGCTTTCTTT. Protein sequence: CASSRAGSPEAFF.

The J gene is TRBJ1-6, the V gene TRBV20-1; possibly TRBD1 for D (5 bases). V was cut by 2 bases and J by 9 bases, with 20 bases left in between. The CDR3 has 16 amino acids. Germline V lookup: CDR1 DFQATT, CDR2 SNEGSKA (reference sequence). This CDR3 is CSARFHGEGMVSPLHF. The CDR3 coding sequence is TGCAGTGCTAGATTTCATGGGGAGGGGATGGTTTCACCCCTCCACTTT.

V is TRBV4-1 and J is TRBJ2-5; the D call may be TRBD1 or TRBD2 (5 bases each). CDR3 size: 15 residues. V was cut by 1 base and J by 9 bases, with 18 bases left in between. Per the germline V gene, CDR1 is MGHRA and CDR2 is YSYEKL. CDR3 region: CASSQGGTGNQPQYF. The CDR3 nucleotides read TGCGCCAGCAGCCAAGGGGGGACGGGCAATCAGCCCCAGTACTTC.

This clonotype was counted ten times or more. The V and J genes are TRBV7-9 and TRBJ2-5; tentatively, D is TRBD2 (5 bases). V lost 5 bases and J lost 5, with 18 bases in between. Germline loops: CDR1 SEHNR, CDR2 FQNEAQ (reference sequence). This CDR3 has 15 amino acids. The chain's CDR3 is CASSHRSDPPETQYF. The CDR3 coding sequence is TGTGCCAGCAGCCACCGTAGCGACCCTCCTGAGACCCAGTACTTC.

V is TRBV10-2 and J is TRBJ1-6; a weak D match, TRBD1 (6 bases). CDR1 WSHSY and CDR2 SAAADI come from the germline V gene. The CDR3 is made up of 12 amino acids. The CDR3 region is CARLNRDSPLHF. The CDR3 nucleotides read TGCGCTCGACTAAACAGGGATTCACCCCTCCACTTT.

In its sample, this clonotype was seen many times. The chain couples TRBV7-9 to TRBJ1-3, with 7 bases aligning to TRBD1. The V gene's germline CDR1 is SEHNR and CDR2 FQNEAQ (reference sequence). V dropped 5 bases and J dropped 4; count of bases not matched to a gene: 2. This CDR3 region has 13 residues. In nucleotides, the CDR3 is TGTGCCAGCAGCCGGGACAGCGGAAACACCATATATTTT. Its protein is CASSRDSGNTIYF.

This chain uses TRBV6-5 with TRBJ2-6; D is ambiguous. V gave up 2 bases and J gave up 16 bases, with 0 bases separating them. The germline gives CDR1 MNHEY, CDR2 SVGAGI. The CDR3 is 8 residues long. CDR3 nucleotides: TGTGCCAGCAGTTACCTGACTTTC. Its translation is CASSYLTF.

V and J are TRBV19 and TRBJ2-2, with D perhaps TRBD2 (6 bases). This CDR3 comprises 14 residues. V shed 6 bases and J shed 7 bases, with 15 bases lying between them. Germline V gene lookup returns CDR1 LNHDA and CDR2 SQIVND (reference sequence). The DNA of the CDR3 is TGTGCCAGTAGCCCGCGGAGGGTCGACGGGGAGCTGTTTTTT. Translation: CASSPRRVDGELFF.

The chain recombines TRBV10-3 with TRBJ2-7; TRBD2 might be the D (5 bases). This CDR3 is 11 amino acids long. Trimming removed 10 bases at V and 4 bases at J, with 11 bases between. Germline assignment: CDR1 ENHRY and CDR2 SYGVKD. CDR3 nucleotides: TGTGCCAGTCGCGAGGGATACGAGCAGTACTTC. Translating gives CASREGYEQYF.

The gene calls are TRBV5-4 and TRBJ2-7; 11 bases fit TRBD2. J lost 3 bases, V lost 4 bases, and 6 bases had no gene match. Per germline, CDR1 SGHNT and CDR2 YYREEE (reference sequence). The CDR3 runs to 15 residues. For the CDR3, the DNA is TGTGCCAGCAGCCCGGCCGGGACTAGCGGCTACGAGCAGTACTTC. It specifies CASSPAGTSGYEQYF.

V and J are TRBV20-1 and TRBJ1-5; D unresolved. V dropped 7 bases and J dropped 11 bases, with 21 bases sitting between them. CDR1 and CDR2 from the germline V gene are DFQATT and SNEGSKA (reference sequence). The CDR3 runs to 13 residues. CDR3 protein: CSGISGTGETQHF. For the CDR3, the DNA is TGCAGTGGTATCTCGGGAACGGGTGAGACCCAGCATTTT.

The CDR3 DNA sequence: TGTGCCAGCAGTCCCCAGCGGAACATCGGCTACGAGCAGTACTTC. Translating it yields CASSPQRNIGYEQYF. The genes are TRBV28 and TRBJ2-7, with D perhaps matching TRBD2 (5 bases). Looked up from germline, CDR1 is MDHEN and CDR2 is SYDVKM. This CDR3 spans 15 amino acids. V gave up 5 bases and J gave up 3 bases, with 17 bases separating them. The whole variable domain, remainder taken from reference TRBV28 and TRBJ2-7, is DVKVTQSSRYLVKRTGEKVFLECVQDMDHENMFWYRQDPGLGLRLIYFSYDVKMKEKGDIPEGYSVSREKKERFSLILESASTNQTSMYLCASSPQRNIGYEQYFGPGTRLTVT.

J is TRBJ1-1 and V is TRBV2, with D uncertain. The V end lost 8 bases, the J end lost 10 bases, and 17 bases lay between the germline ends. The CDR3 runs to 12 residues. The germline gives CDR1 SNHLY, CDR2 FYNNEI. The CDR3 region has the DNA TGTGCCAGCTTATCGGACCAAGGAGGAGCTTTCTTT. Translated: CASLSDQGGAFF.